The present T cell receptor (beta chain) was sequenced within a study of shared clonotypes between healthy human individuals. This CDR3 is built from 14 residues. V lost 1 base, J lost 6 bases, and 13 bases lay in between. CDR1 and CDR2 from the germline V gene are LGHNA and YSLEER. Method: immunoSEQ multiplex PCR; TCRdb's copy keeps in-frame clones and lacks some. The sample yields 2 million to 2.5 million clones, roughly 94% seen once. The source is a young man in good health. The V gene is TRBV4-3, the J gene TRBJ2-7; a possible D gene is TRBD1 (6 bases). The specimen sequenced was naive CD4+ T cells sorted from blood. The subset is: CD45RA+ positively selected. CDR3 residues: CASSQVQGIGEQYF. The CDR3 bases are TGCGCCAGCAGCCAAGTACAGGGAATCGGCGAGCAGTACTTC.